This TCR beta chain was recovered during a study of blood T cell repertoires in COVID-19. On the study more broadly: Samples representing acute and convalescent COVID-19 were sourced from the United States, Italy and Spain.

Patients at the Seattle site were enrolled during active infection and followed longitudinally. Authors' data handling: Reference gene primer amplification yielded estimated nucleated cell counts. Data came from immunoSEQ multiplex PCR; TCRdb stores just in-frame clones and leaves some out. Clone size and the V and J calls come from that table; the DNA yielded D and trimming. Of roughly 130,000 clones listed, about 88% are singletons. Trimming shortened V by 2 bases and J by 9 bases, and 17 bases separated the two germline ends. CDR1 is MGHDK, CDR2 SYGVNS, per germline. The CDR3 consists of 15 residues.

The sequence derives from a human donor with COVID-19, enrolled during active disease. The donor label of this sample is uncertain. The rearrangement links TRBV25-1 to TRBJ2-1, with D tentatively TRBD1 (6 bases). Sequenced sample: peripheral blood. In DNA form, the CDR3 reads TGTGCCAGCAGTGAACTGGGACACCCCCCGGGTGAGCAGTTCTTC. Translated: CASSELGHPPGEQFF.